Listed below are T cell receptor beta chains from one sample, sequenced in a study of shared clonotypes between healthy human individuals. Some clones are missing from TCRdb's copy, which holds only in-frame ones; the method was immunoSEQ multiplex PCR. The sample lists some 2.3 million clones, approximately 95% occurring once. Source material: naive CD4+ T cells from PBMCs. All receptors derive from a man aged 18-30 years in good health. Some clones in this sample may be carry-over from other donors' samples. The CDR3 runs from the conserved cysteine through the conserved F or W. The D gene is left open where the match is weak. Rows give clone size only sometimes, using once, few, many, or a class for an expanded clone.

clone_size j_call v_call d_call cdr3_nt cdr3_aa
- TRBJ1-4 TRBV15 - TGTGCCACCAGCAGAGATAAGGGGAATGAAAAACTGTTTTTT CATSRDKGNEKLFF
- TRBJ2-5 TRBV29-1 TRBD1 TGCAGCGTTGACCGGACAGGGTCGGAGACCCAGTACTTC CSVDRTGSETQYF
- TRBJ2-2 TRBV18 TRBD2 TGTGCCAGCTCGGGAGGGACCGGATACACCGGGGAGCTGTTTTTT CASSGGTGYTGELFF
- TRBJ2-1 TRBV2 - TGTGCCAGCAGTCCCAGACTAGGCTACAATGAGCAGTTCTTC CASSPRLGYNEQFF
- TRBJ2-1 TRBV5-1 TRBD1 TGCGCCAGCAGCCCGGGACAGGGTGTCAATGAGCAGTTCTTC CASSPGQGVNEQFF
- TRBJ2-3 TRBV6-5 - TGTGCCAGCAGTTACATACCGACAGATACGCAGTATTTT CASSYIPTDTQYF
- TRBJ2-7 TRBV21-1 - TGTGCCAGCAGCAAAGGTAGGGGGCCCTCCTACGAGCAGTACTTC CASSKGRGPSYEQYF
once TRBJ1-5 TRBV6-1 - TGTGCCAGCAGTGCGGCAACGGTGAATAGCAATCAGCCCCAGCATTTT CASSAATVNSNQPQHF
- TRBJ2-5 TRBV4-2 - TGTGCCAGCAGGGCGACGGGAGCGGGCGAGACCCAGTACTTC CASRATGAGETQYF
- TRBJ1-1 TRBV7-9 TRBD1 TGTGCCAGCACCTTCTTCAGGGGGCAAATGAACACTGAAGCTTTCTTT CASTFFRGQMNTEAFF
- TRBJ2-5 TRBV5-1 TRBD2 TGCGCCAGCAGCCTTCGACTAGCGGGAGGGACGCAAGAGACCCAGTACTTC CASSLRLAGGTQETQYF
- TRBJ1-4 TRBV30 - TGTGCCTGGAGCGTTGACAGGACTAATGAAAAACTGTTTTTT CAWSVDRTNEKLFF
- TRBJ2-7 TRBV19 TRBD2 TGTGCCAGTAGTATAAATGGAGCGGGAGCTTACGAGCAGTACTTC CASSINGAGAYEQYF
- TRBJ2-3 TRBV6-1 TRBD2 TGTGCCAGCAACCGACCAGCGGGAGCGACAGATACGCAGTATTTT CASNRPAGATDTQYF
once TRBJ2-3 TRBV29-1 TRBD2 TGCAGCGTTGAGGGGGTCACTAGCGGGGACACAGATACGCAGTATTTT CSVEGVTSGDTDTQYF